These 21 T cell receptor beta chains were sequenced from one sample in a study of T cells in Graves' hyperthyroidism and ophthalmopathy. Amplified TCR beta CDR3 regions came from RNA transcripts. The TCR CDR3 was amplified in a first-round RT-PCR using the HTBI primer set. TCRdb analysed the multiplex PCR reads with MiXCR anew, one entry per CDR3 protein. Of hundreds of thousands of distinct CDR3 sequences detected, more than 14% appear once; the ten largest clones hold about 12%. The sequenced sample was blood. The source is a woman aged 45-59 years with Graves' ophthalmopathy.

There are many counts of this clonotype. V is TRBV20-1 and J is TRBJ2-7, with 14 bases identical to TRBD2. Germline V gene data show CDR1 as DFQATT and CDR2 as SNEGSKA (reference sequence). CDR3 length equals 16 residues. The J segment lost 3 bases and the V segment lost 6 bases, leaving 10 bases of the junction unmatched. The CDR3 loop is CSAAGLAGALGYEQYF. CDR3 in DNA: TGCAGTGCCGCGGGACTAGCGGGAGCTCTGGGCTACGAGCAGTACTTC.

The chain links TRBV7-9 to TRBJ2-1, with 10 bases lining up with TRBD2. Germline V CDR1 and CDR2: SEHNR, FQNEAQ (reference sequence). The CDR3 extends over 17 amino acids. The V gene end was trimmed by 2 bases and the J gene end by 10 bases; junction bases not matched to a gene: 14. CDR3 in DNA: TGTGCCAGCAGCTTAAAACTACTAGCGGGAAGCCGGGGGGAGCAGTTCTTC. Protein product: CASSLKLLAGSRGEQFF.

The sample holds many counts of this clonotype. V is TRBV30 and J is TRBJ2-7; the match to TRBD1 covers 7 bases. Germline V gene data show CDR1 as GTSNPN and CDR2 as SVGIG (reference sequence). This CDR3 is 13 amino acids long. J gave up 4 bases and V 5 bases, and 8 bases lay outside the gene matches. The CDR3 protein is CAWSGTAWYEQYF. Written as DNA, the CDR3 is TGTGCCTGGTCCGGGACAGCTTGGTACGAGCAGTACTTC.

This clonotype was recorded many times. The chain joins TRBV5-1 to TRBJ2-1; D gene unclear. With 0 bases removed from V and 5 bases from J, the gap between germline ends came to 9 bases. This CDR3 is built from 14 residues. Germline assignment: CDR1 SGHRS and CDR2 YFSETQ. The CDR3 spells CASSLVSYDNEQFF. For the CDR3, the DNA is TGCGCCAGCAGCTTGGTCTCTTATGACAATGAGCAGTTCTTC.

Concerning this clonotype itself: A much larger clonotype is one base distant, so this may be a read error. The chain links TRBV12-3 or TRBV12-4 to TRBJ2-1; 9 positions agree with TRBD2. V trimming: 2 bases; J trimming: 7 bases; junction bases outside the gene matches: 9. The CDR3 contains 16 residues. The CDR3 loop reads CASSLLAGETWNEQFF. For the CDR3, the DNA is TGTGCCAGCAGTTTATTAGCGGGAGAGACTTGGAATGAGCAGTTCTTC.

This clonotype was seen a handful of times. The rearrangement links TRBV20-1 to TRBJ2-1, with a weak D call TRBD1 (6 bases). The CDR3 is 15 amino acids. Germline V gene data show CDR1 as DFQATT and CDR2 as SNEGSKA (reference sequence). The V and J ends lost 2 bases and 0 bases respectively, with 11 bases between them. This CDR3 is CSARTDRSSYNEQFF. The CDR3 DNA follows: TGCAGTGCTAGAACAGACAGGAGCTCCTACAATGAGCAGTTCTTC.

The chain couples TRBV27 to TRBJ2-7, with D possibly being TRBD1 or TRBD2 (5 bases each). Trimming shortened V by 4 bases and J by 3 bases, and 10 bases separated the two germline ends. Germline-derived CDR1 and CDR2 are MNHEY and SMNVEV (reference sequence). This CDR3 comprises 13 residues. The CDR3 protein is CASSSGPNYEQYF. CDR3 coding DNA: TGTGCCAGCAGTTCGGGACCTAACTACGAGCAGTACTTC.

Ten or more counts support this clonotype. The V call is TRBV7-2, the J call TRBJ1-5, with a tentative D call TRBD1 (6 bases). This CDR3 has 14 amino acids. Trimming pared 5 bases from V and 6 bases from J, leaving 14 bases between. CDR1 is SGHTA and CDR2 is FQGNSA in the germline V gene. The CDR3 protein is CASSLHRAAQPQHF. The CDR3, as DNA: TGTGCCAGCAGCCTCCACAGGGCGGCTCAGCCCCAGCATTTT.

The chain employs TRBV24-1 and TRBJ2-3; 7 bases fit TRBD1. Germline V gene sequence: CDR1 KGHDR, CDR2 SFDVKD. The J segment lost 4 bases and the V segment lost 4 bases, leaving 1 base of the junction unmatched. CDR3 length: 13 amino acids. In DNA form, the CDR3 reads TGTGCCACCAGTGACGACAGGGCAGATACGCAGTATTTT. It codes for CATSDDRADTQYF.

The table lists this clonotype with a few counts. The genes are TRBV15 and TRBJ1-5, with a possible D match to TRBD1 (5 bases). V was trimmed by 3 bases and J by 2 bases, leaving 11 bases between them. The CDR3 has 15 residues. Per germline, CDR1 LNHNV and CDR2 YYDKDF (reference sequence). The CDR3 coding sequence is TGTGCCACCAGCAGGCAGGGTGTCCGCAATCAGCCCCAGCATTTT. Encoded protein: CATSRQGVRNQPQHF.

The count of this clonotype is one. The junction differs from germline at one of its ends, possibly a read error. V usage is TRBV6-2 or TRBV6-3 and J usage is TRBJ2-2; 7 positions match TRBD2. This CDR3 contains 16 residues. The germline CDR1 and CDR2 sequences are MNHEY and SVGEGT. The CDR3 sequence is CAGSYSGGSGTGELFF. For the CDR3, the DNA is TGTGCCGGCAGTTACTCGGGCGGGAGTGGCACCGGGGAGCTGTTTTTT.

In this sample, this clonotype turned up many times. The chain couples TRBV6-1 to TRBJ2-5; D remains unclear. The CDR3 has 12 residues. Germline CDR1 and CDR2: MNHNS and SASEGT. Trimming left V 11 bases short and J 5 bases short, with 15 bases between. CDR3 sequence reads: CACGTVVETQYF. The CDR3 region has the DNA TGTGCCTGCGGTACAGTTGTGGAGACCCAGTACTTC.

In its sample, this clonotype was seen many times. V is TRBV7-9 and J is TRBJ2-7, with no clear D. CDR1 and CDR2 (germline): SEHNR, FQNEAQ (reference sequence). V lost 11 bases, J lost 6 bases, and 17 bases lay in between. The CDR3 is made up of 12 amino acids. The CDR3 DNA reads as TGTGCCTTCCGGGTGCCCTCGGGCGAGCAGTACTTC. The encoded protein is CAFRVPSGEQYF.

This clonotype has a handful of counts. The chain is built from TRBV7-9 and TRBJ2-7, with D possibly being TRBD1 (6 bases). Germline assignment: CDR1 SEHNR and CDR2 FQNEAQ (reference sequence). The V end was cut by 4 bases, the J end by 2 bases, with 15 bases between. This CDR3 is built from 15 residues. CDR3 protein: CASSSLQGPPYEQYF. In DNA, the CDR3 is TGTGCCAGCAGCTCGCTCCAGGGGCCGCCCTACGAGCAGTACTTC.

Comments on this clonotype: A much larger clone is a single base away; this may be a read error. V is TRBV7-9 and J is TRBJ2-7; perhaps TRBD2 as D (5 bases). Germline CDR1 and CDR2: SEHNR and FQNEAQ (reference sequence). The length of the CDR3 is 15 residues. Trimming cost V 4 bases and J 2 bases, with 15 bases left between them. The chain's CDR3 is CASSSRENRPYEQYF. The CDR3 DNA reads TGTGCCAGCAGCTCTCGGGAAAACCGCCCCTACGAGCAGTACTTC.

This clonotype came up many times. The V call is TRBV15, the J call TRBJ1-4; no clear D gene. Germline CDR1 reads LNHNV; CDR2 reads YYDKDF (reference sequence). CDR3 length: 14 amino acids. V lost 4 bases and J 7 bases, leaving 13 bases between the germline ends. The CDR3 region is CATSTPLSIEKLFF. DNA of the CDR3: TGTGCCACCAGCACCCCCCTGAGTATTGAAAAACTGTTTTTT. The variable domain in full, with the rest retrieved from reference TRBV15 and TRBJ1-4, is DAMVIQNPRYQVTQFGKPVTLSCSQTLNHNVMYWYQQKSSQAPKLLFHYYDKDFNNEADTPDNFQSRRPNTSFCFLDIRSPGLGDTAMYLCATSTPLSIEKLFFGSGTQLSVL.

The table lists this clonotype with many counts. This sequence joins TRBV4-3 and TRBJ2-1, with D perhaps given as TRBD1 or TRBD2 (5 bases each). CDR3 length equals 14 residues. Germline V lookup: CDR1 LGHNA, CDR2 YSLEER. The V end was cut by 0 bases, the J end by 5 bases, with 8 bases between. DNA for the CDR3: TGCGCCAGCAGCCAAGAGGGACGAAACAATGAGCAGTTCTTC. Encoded protein: CASSQEGRNNEQFF.

In regard to this clonotype: A much larger clone lies one base from this, so it may be a read error. The J gene is TRBJ1-1, the V gene TRBV20-1; D uncertain. Trimming took off 0 bases at V and 1 base at J, with 6 bases between the two ends. This CDR3 region has 13 residues. The germline V gene encodes CDR1 DFQATT and CDR2 SNEGSKA (reference sequence). CDR3 coding DNA: TGCAGTGCTAGAGATGGCAAGAACACTGAAGCTTTCTTT. Residues: CSARDGKNTEAFF.

This clonotype was detected only a few times. V and J are TRBV27 and TRBJ2-7, with TRBD2 matching 11 bases. Germline V gene lookup returns CDR1 MNHEY and CDR2 SMNVEV (reference sequence). The J segment lost 2 bases and the V segment lost 5 bases, leaving 11 bases of the junction unmatched. CDR3 size: 17 residues. The CDR3 region has the DNA TGTGCCAGCAGTCTAGCCCCCGGACTAGCGGGCCCCTACGAGCAGTACTTC. Translated, it gives CASSLAPGLAGPYEQYF.

This clonotype turned up a few times. The V and J genes are TRBV14 and TRBJ1-2, with D unresolved. The CDR3 has 18 amino acids. Germline CDR1 is SGHDN and CDR2 is FVKESK. V was clipped by 3 bases and J by 5 bases, with 25 bases between them. The CDR3 region has the DNA TGTGCCAGCAGCCATGCGGGGAACGGGATTAGAAACGCGTATGGCTACACCTTC. Its protein is CASSHAGNGIRNAYGYTF. Full variable domain (remainder filled in from reference TRBV14 and TRBJ1-2): EAGVTQFPSHSVIEKGQTVTLRCDPISGHDNLYWYRRVMGKEIKFLLHFVKESKQDESGMPNNRFLAERTGGTYSTLKVQPAELEDSGVYFCASSHAGNGIRNAYGYTFGSGTRLTVV.

This clonotype was found a few times. The V gene is TRBV29-1, the J gene TRBJ2-3, with 9 bases matching TRBD2. Trimming at V came to 3 bases and at J to 0 bases, leaving 7 bases not matched to a gene. CDR1 and CDR2 (germline): SQVTM, ANQGSEA. This CDR3 has 16 amino acids. In nucleotides, the CDR3 is TGCAGCGTTGATCCTAGCGGGATATCTAGCACAGATACGCAGTATTTT. Translating gives CSVDPSGISSTDTQYF.